The clone carrying this TCR beta chain was picked up many times. Its target is not known. Sorting isolated naive CD8 T cells as CD8+CD4-CCR7+CD45RA+ events. For bulk TCR libraries, previously described methods and listed TCR primers were used. MiXCR, applied by TCRdb to the PCR reads, yields one record per CDR3 protein. The table includes about 510,000 distinct CDR3 sequences, about a fifth detected once. This entry is derived from a study of molecular identifiers for immune sequencing clone quantification. Overall study findings and caveats: Spike-in Jurkat TCR RNA from a single cell reportedly registered among about a million naive cells. Over 98% of effector molecules, yet under 1% of naive-cell molecules, were held by clones above 20 RNA copies.

The germline gives CDR1 SGHAT, CDR2 FQNNGV. There are 15 residues in the CDR3. V lost 2 bases and J 1 base, leaving 10 bases between the germline ends. V and J are TRBV11-2 and TRBJ2-3; D remains ambiguous. The TCR was taken from a human donor in good health. Some libraries in this study had Jurkat cell RNA spiked in. The sample comprised naive CD8+ T cells from blood, with Jurkat cell RNA spiked in. Subset indicated: FACS-sorted CD8+CD4-CCR7+CD45RA+ naive T cells. Here the CDR3 DNA reads TGTGCCAGCAGCTTATTTGTCCCACGCACAGATACGCAGTATTTT. Translated: CASSLFVPRTDTQYF.